This TCR beta chain was obtained from a study of vaccination effects on CD4 cells after COVID-19. Study outcomes and limitations: Late post-vaccination samples showed marked contraction of infection- and vaccine-induced clones.

Regarding this clone: What it binds is unknown.

Data came from immunoSEQ multiplex PCR; TCRdb stores just in-frame clones and leaves some out. The sample carries about 28,000 clones, roughly 80% recorded once. With the ViraFEST assay, the study expanded antigen-specific CD4+ T cells using viral peptide pools, then sequenced them. Culture proceeded for roughly ten days, and CD4+ T cells were then isolated. Everyone in the study got two shots of either the BNT162b2 or mRNA-1273 vaccine. The junction had 4 bases not matched to a gene; V was cut back by 0 bases and J by 5 bases. CDR1 SGHTS and CDR2 YDEGEE come from the germline V gene. There are 15 residues in the CDR3.

The V call is TRBV5-8, the J call TRBJ1-5; 8 bases are a match to TRBD1. The clonotype was recovered from a human donor who received a COVID-19 vaccine. The sample here was CD4+ T cells from PBMCs cultured with HCoV-NL63 spike peptides, taken after COVID-19 vaccination. The DNA for the CDR3 is TGTGCCAGCAGCTTGGGACAGGGGCGTTATCAGCCCCAGCATTTT. It is translated as CASSLGQGRYQPQHF.